The entry that follows covers one T cell receptor beta chain sequence. The entry originates in a study of T cell changes during pregnancy in multiple sclerosis. Generated by immunoSEQ multiplex PCR, the TCRdb table keeps only in-frame clones and is missing some. This table has some 27,000 clones, 75% to 90% appearing once. CDR3 length: 13 residues. Trimming stripped 4 bases from V and 1 base from J, with 10 bases between. Germline V gene data show CDR1 as SQVTM and CDR2 as ANQGSEA. The sequencing here drew on CD4+ T cells from peripheral blood mononuclear cells, taken in the second trimester of pregnancy. This sequence was found in a female donor with multiple sclerosis, enrolled in a pregnancy study. The chain combines TRBV29-1 with TRBJ1-1, with D possibly TRBD1 on 5 matching bases. The CDR3 loop reads CSVGRQTNTEAFF. The CDR3 DNA reads TGCAGCGTTGGGCGACAGACGAACACTGAAGCTTTCTTT.